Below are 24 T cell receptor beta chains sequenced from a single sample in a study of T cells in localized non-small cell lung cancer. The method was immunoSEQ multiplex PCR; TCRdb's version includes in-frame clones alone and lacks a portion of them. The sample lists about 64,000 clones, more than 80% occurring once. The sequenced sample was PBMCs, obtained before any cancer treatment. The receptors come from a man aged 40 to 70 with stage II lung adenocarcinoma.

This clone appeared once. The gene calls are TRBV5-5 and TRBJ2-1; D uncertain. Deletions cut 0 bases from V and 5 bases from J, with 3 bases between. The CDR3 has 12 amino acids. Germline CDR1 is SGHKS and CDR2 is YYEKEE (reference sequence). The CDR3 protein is CASSLGDNEQFF. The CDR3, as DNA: TGTGCCAGCAGCTTGGGGGACAATGAGCAGTTCTTC.

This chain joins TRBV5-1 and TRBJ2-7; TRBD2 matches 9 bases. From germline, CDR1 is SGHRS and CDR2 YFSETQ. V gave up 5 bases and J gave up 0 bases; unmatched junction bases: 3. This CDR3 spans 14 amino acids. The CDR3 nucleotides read TGCGCCAGCAGGCTGACTAGCGGCTCCTACGAGCAGTACTTC. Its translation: CASRLTSGSYEQYF. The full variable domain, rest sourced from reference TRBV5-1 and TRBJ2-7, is KAGVTQTPRYLIKTRGQQVTLSCSPISGHRSVSWYQQTPGQGLQFLFEYFSETQRNKGNFPGRFSGRQFSNSRSEMNVSTLELGDSALYLCASRLTSGSYEQYFGPGTRLTVT.

The CDR3 sequence is CASSSPGQGNTGELFF. CDR3 in DNA: TGCGCCAGCAGCTCCCCAGGGCAGGGGAACACCGGGGAGCTGTTTTTT. The V and J genes are TRBV5-1 and TRBJ2-2; D is perhaps TRBD1 (5 bases). CDR3 length: 16 amino acids. Trimming pared 3 bases from V and 1 base from J, leaving 13 bases between. The V gene's germline CDR1 is SGHRS and CDR2 YFSETQ.

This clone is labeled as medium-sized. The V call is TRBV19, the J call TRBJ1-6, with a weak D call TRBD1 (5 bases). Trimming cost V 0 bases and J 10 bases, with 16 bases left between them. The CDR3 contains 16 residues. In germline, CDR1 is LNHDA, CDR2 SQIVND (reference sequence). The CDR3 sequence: CASSIDVRAHHSPLHF. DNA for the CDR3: TGTGCCAGTAGTATAGATGTCAGGGCCCACCACTCACCCCTCCACTTT.

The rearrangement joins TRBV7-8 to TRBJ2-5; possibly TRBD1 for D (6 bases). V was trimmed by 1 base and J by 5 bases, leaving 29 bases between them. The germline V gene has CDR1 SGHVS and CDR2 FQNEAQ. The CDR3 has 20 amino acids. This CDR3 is CASSLGTPPPRATGSETQYF. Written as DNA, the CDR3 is TGTGCCAGCAGCTTAGGGACACCCCCCCCTCGGGCAACAGGGTCGGAGACCCAGTACTTC.

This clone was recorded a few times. The CDR3, as DNA: TGTGCCAGCAGCTTAGGGATGAGTGGTGTAACTTTCTTT. Protein sequence: CASSLGMSGVTFF. The chain is built from TRBV11-2 and TRBJ1-1, with D hard to call. CDR3 length: 13 amino acids. V was cut by 1 base and J by 12 bases, with 15 bases left in between. Germline CDR1 and CDR2: SGHAT and FQNNGV.

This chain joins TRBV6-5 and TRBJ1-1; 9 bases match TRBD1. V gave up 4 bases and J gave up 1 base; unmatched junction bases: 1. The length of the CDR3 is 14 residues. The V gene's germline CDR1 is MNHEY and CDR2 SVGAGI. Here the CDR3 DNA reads TGTGCCAGCAGTTTGGACAGGGGGAACACTGAAGCTTTCTTT. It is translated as CASSLDRGNTEAFF.

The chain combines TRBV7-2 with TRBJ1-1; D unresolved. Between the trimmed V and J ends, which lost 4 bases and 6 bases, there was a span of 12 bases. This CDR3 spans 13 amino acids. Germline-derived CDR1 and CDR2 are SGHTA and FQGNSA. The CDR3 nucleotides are TGTGCCAGCAGCTATCGTCCGATGGCTGAAGCTTTCTTT. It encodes CASSYRPMAEAFF. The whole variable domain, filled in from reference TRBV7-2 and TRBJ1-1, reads GAGVSQSPSNKVTEKGKDVELRCDPISGHTALYWYRQSLGQGLEFLIYFQGNSAPDKSGLPSDRFSAERTGGSVSTLTIQRTQQEDSAVYLCASSYRPMAEAFFGQGTRLTVV.

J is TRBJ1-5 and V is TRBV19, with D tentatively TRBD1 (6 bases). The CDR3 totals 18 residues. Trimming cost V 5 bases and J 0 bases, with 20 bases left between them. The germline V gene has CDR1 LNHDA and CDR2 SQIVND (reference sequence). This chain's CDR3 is CASSSSSGGPYSNQPQHF. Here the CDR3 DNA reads TGTGCCAGTAGTTCCTCGAGCGGGGGCCCGTATAGCAATCAGCCCCAGCATTTT.

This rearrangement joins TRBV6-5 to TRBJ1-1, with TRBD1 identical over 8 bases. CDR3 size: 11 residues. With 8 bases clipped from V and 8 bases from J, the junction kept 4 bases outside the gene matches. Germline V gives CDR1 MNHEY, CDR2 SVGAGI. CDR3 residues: CASLNRGEAFF. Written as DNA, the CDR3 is TGTGCCAGCTTAAACAGGGGGGAAGCTTTCTTT.

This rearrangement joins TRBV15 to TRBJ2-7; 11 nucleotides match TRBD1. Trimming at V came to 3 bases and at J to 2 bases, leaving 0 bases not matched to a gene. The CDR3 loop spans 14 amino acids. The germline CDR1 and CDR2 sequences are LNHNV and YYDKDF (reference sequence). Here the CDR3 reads CATSRGQGAYEQYF. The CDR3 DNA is TGTGCCACCAGCAGGGGACAGGGGGCCTACGAGCAGTACTTC.

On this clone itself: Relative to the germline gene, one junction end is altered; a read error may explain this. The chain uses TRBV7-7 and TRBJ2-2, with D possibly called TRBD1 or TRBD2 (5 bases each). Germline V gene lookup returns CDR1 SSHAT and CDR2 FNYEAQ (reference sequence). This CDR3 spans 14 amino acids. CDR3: CASSLAGGTGELFF. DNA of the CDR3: TGTGCTAGCAGCTTAGCTGGGGGAACCGGGGAGCTGTTTTTT.

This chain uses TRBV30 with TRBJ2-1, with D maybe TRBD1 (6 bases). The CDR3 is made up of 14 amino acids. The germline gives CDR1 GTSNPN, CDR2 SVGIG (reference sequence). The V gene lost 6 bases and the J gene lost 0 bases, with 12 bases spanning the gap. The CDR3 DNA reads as TGTGCCTGTACGGACAGTAGCTCCTACAATGAGCAGTTCTTC. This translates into CACTDSSSYNEQFF.

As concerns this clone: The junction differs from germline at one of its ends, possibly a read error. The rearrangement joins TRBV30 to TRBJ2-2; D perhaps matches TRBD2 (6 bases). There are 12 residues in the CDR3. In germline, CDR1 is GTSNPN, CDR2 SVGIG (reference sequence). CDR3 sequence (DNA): TGTGCCAGAAGGAGGGGCACCGGGGAACTGTTTTTT. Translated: CARRRGTGELFF.

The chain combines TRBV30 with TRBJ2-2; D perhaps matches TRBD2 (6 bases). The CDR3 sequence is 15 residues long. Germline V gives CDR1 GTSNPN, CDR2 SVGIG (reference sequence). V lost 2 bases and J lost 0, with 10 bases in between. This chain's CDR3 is CAWSRIAANTGELFF. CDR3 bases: TGTGCCTGGAGTAGGATAGCGGCGAACACCGGGGAGCTGTTTTTT.

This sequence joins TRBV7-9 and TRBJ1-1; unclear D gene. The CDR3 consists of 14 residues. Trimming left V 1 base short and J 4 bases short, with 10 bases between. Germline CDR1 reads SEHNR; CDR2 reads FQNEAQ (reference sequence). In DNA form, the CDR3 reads TGTGCCAGCAGCTTAGGTCCGGAGGGCACTGAAGCTTTCTTT. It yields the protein CASSLGPEGTEAFF.

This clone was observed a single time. CDR3 sequence (DNA): TGTGCCGAACAGGGATCAGGGAATTCACCCCTCCACTTT. As protein: CAEQGSGNSPLHF. This rearrangement joins TRBV30 to TRBJ1-6; maybe TRBD1 (6 bases). The germline gives CDR1 GTSNPN, CDR2 SVGIG (reference sequence). Trimming took off 8 bases at V and 7 bases at J, with 15 bases between the two ends. The CDR3 length is 13 residues.

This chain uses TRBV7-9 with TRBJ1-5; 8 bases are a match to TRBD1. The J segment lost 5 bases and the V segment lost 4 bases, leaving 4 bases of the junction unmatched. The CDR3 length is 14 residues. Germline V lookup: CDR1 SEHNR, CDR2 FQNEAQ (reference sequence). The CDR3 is CASSSQGAYQPQHF. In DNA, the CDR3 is TGTGCCAGCAGCTCCCAGGGGGCTTATCAGCCCCAGCATTTT. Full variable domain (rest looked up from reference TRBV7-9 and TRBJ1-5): DTGVSQNPRHKITKRGQNVTFRCDPISEHNRLYWYRQTLGQGPEFLTYFQNEAQLEKSRLLSDRFSAERPKGSFSTLEIQRTEQGDSAMYLCASSSQGAYQPQHFGDGTRLSIL.

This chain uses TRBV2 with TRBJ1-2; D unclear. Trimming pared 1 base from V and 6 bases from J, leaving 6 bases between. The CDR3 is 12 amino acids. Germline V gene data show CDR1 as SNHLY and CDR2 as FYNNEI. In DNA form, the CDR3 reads TGTGCCAGCAGTGAAGGACTAGATGGCTACACCTTC. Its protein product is CASSEGLDGYTF.

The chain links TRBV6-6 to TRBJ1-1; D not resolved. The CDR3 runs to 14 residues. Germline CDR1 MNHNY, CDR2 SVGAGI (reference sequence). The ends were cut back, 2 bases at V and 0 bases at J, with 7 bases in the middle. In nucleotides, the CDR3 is TGTGCCAGCAGTTACGTTTCTTTGAACACTGAAGCTTTCTTT. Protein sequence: CASSYVSLNTEAFF.

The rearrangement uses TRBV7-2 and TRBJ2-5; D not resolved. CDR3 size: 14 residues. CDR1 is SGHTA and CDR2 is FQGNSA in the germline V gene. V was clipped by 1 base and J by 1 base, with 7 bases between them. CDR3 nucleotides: TGTGCCAGCAGCTTAGACCAGGTCCAAGAGACCCAGTACTTC. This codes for CASSLDQVQETQYF. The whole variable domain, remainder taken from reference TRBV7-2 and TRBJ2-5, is GAGVSQSPSNKVTEKGKDVELRCDPISGHTALYWYRQSLGQGLEFLIYFQGNSAPDKSGLPSDRFSAERTGGSVSTLTIQRTQQEDSAVYLCASSLDQVQETQYFGPGTRLLVL.

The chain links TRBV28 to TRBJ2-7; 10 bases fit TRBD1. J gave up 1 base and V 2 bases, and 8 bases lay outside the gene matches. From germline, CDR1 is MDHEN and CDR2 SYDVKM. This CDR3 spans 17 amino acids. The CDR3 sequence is CASSLSRDRGPSYEQYF. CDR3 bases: TGTGCCAGCAGTTTAAGCCGGGACAGGGGCCCGTCCTACGAGCAGTACTTC. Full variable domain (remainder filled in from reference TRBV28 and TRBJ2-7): DVKVTQSSRYLVKRTGEKVFLECVQDMDHENMFWYRQDPGLGLRLIYFSYDVKMKEKGDIPEGYSVSREKKERFSLILESASTNQTSMYLCASSLSRDRGPSYEQYFGPGTRLTVT.

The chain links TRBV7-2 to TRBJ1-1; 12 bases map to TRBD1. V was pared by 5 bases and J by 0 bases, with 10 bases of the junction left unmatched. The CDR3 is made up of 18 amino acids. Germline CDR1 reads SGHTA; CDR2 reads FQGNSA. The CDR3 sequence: CASSTPSGQGALNTEAFF. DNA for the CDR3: TGTGCCAGCAGCACCCCCTCGGGACAGGGGGCCTTGAACACTGAAGCTTTCTTT.

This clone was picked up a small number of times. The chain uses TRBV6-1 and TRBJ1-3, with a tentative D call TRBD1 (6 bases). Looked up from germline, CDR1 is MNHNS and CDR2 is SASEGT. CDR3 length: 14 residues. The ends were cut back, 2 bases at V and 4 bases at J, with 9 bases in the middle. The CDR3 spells CASSEQGFGNTIYF. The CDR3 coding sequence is TGTGCCAGCAGTGAACAGGGGTTCGGAAACACCATATATTTT.